This T cell receptor beta chain came from a study of blood T cell repertoires in COVID-19. Turning to the study itself: Collection of acute and convalescent COVID-19 samples took place in the United States, Italy and Spain. PBMCs, B-cell-depleted T cells, or T cells provided the cDNA or gDNA that made up the material.

J gave up 7 bases and V 3 bases, and 8 bases lay outside the gene matches. The CDR3 is 14 residues long. CDR1 is LGHDT and CDR2 is YNNKEL in the germline V gene (reference sequence). In the study's own analysis: Using reference gene primer amplification, nucleated cell counts were estimated. TCRdb's copy holds only in-frame clones and misses some; the assay was immunoSEQ multiplex PCR. From that table come the V and J calls and clone size; the DNA was used to work out D and trimming. The profile shows 99,000 or so clones, about four fifths of them singletons. This TCR came from a woman aged 80 or older with active or convalescent COVID-19. V gene TRBV3-1 (or the pseudogene TRBV3-2) combines with J gene TRBJ1-2, with 7 bases that match TRBD1. Sample: peripheral blood. The CDR3 sequence: CASSHARGSAGYTF. The CDR3 DNA sequence: TGTGCCAGCAGCCATGCCAGGGGGTCGGCTGGCTACACCTTC.